This T cell receptor (beta chain) was profiled in a study of OX40 agonist ivuxolimab in advanced cancers. Study-wide context: Ivuxolimab, which patients received intravenously every 2 weeks, was dosed at 0.01 to 10 mg/kg. Prior checkpoint blockade (anti-PD-1, anti-PD-L1 or anti-CTLA-4) was permitted; roughly 40% had it. Study-level findings and limits: At 0.1 to 3.0 mg/kg, CD4+ and CD8+ blood T cells expanded clonally by week 6.

About this clone: Antigen unknown.

Trimming removed 3 bases at V and 4 bases at J, with 10 bases between. CDR3 length: 13 amino acids. Per germline, CDR1 SGHNT and CDR2 YYREEE (reference sequence). Libraries were prepared by immunoSEQ multiplex PCR; TCRdb keeps only in-frame clonotypes and omits some of them. Here the sample spans under 70,000 clones, about 92% being singletons. The rearrangement links TRBV5-4 to TRBJ2-5; D remains unclear. The sequences come from CD4+ or CD8+ T cells sorted from blood, collected in a trial of the OX40 agonist ivuxolimab. The receptor was derived from an adult with an advanced solid tumor such as melanoma, head and neck, liver or kidney cancer. The CDR3 DNA reads TGTGCCAGCAGCTCCCGTACCTTAGAGACCCAGTACTTC. Translation gives CASSSRTLETQYF.